A single sample is the source of the 13 T cell receptor beta chains below, sequenced in a study of blood T cell repertoires in COVID-19. Generated by immunoSEQ multiplex PCR, the TCRdb table keeps only in-frame clones and is missing some. The repertoire has over 250,000 clones, more than 80% of them found once; the top ten carry roughly 6.3%. The sample consisted of peripheral blood. These receptors were obtained from a woman in her forties or fifties with COVID-19, enrolled during active disease.

This clone was recorded once. The genes are TRBV14 and TRBJ2-5, with 9 bases identical to TRBD2. The junction had 14 bases not matched to a gene; V was cut back by 4 bases and J by 11 bases. This CDR3 is built from 15 residues. Looked up from germline, CDR1 is SGHDN and CDR2 is FVKESK. This chain's CDR3 is CASSPYPGTSLSQYF. The CDR3 bases are TGTGCCAGCAGCCCATACCCCGGGACTAGCCTTTCTCAGTACTTC.

V and J are TRBV30 and TRBJ2-1; D remains unclear. The CDR3 runs to 12 residues. The V end was cut by 5 bases, the J end by 1 base, with 6 bases between. Germline V gene sequence: CDR1 GTSNPN, CDR2 SVGIG (reference sequence). The CDR3, as DNA: TGTGCCTGGGGTCGGTCCTACAATGAGCAGTTCTTC. Amino acids: CAWGRSYNEQFF.

The rearrangement links TRBV24-1 to TRBJ2-1, with D uncertain. Germline CDR1 is KGHDR and CDR2 is SFDVKD. V shed 4 bases and J shed 5 bases, with 8 bases lying between them. The CDR3 consists of 13 residues. Written as DNA, the CDR3 is TGTGCCACCAGTGAGTCCGGAGACAATGAGCAGTTCTTC. This sequence encodes CATSESGDNEQFF.

The V gene is TRBV7-3, the J gene TRBJ2-1; 13 bases are shared with TRBD2. This CDR3 is 14 amino acids long. Germline CDR1 is SGHTA and CDR2 is FQGTGA. The trim removed 3 bases at V and 9 bases at J, leaving 2 bases unmatched. Here the CDR3 DNA reads TGTGCCAGCAGCTTCGGGACTAGCGGGATTGAGCAGTTCTTC. Translated: CASSFGTSGIEQFF. The full variable domain, in which reference TRBV7-3 and TRBJ2-1 provide the parts outside the CDR3, is GAGVSQTPSNKVTEKGKYVELRCDPISGHTALYWYRQSLGQGPEFLIYFQGTGAADDSGLPNDRFFAVRPEGSVSTLKIQRTERGDSAVYLCASSFGTSGIEQFFGPGTRLTVL.

The V gene is TRBV7-9, the J gene TRBJ2-5; D may be TRBD2 (5 bases). The CDR3 runs 15 residues. Germline CDR1 SEHNR, CDR2 FQNEAQ (reference sequence). V gave up 5 bases and J gave up 6 bases, with 19 bases separating them. The DNA of the CDR3 is TGTGCCAGCAGCAATATACTAGGACTTTGGCAGACCCAGTACTTC. Residues: CASSNILGLWQTQYF.

The chain links TRBV29-1 to TRBJ1-1; 9 nucleotides align to TRBD1. Germline values: CDR1 SQVTM, CDR2 ANQGSEA. The CDR3 is 13 residues long. V shed 5 bases and J 5 bases; nucleotides not matched to a gene: 6. In DNA form, the CDR3 reads TGCAGCGTTTCACAGGGGGCGGGAACTGAAGCTTTCTTT. It translates to CSVSQGAGTEAFF. Complete variable domain (other parts from reference TRBV29-1 and TRBJ1-1): SAVISQKPSRDICQRGTSLTIQCQVDSQVTMMFWYRQQPGQSLTLIATANQGSEATYESGFVIDKFPISRPNLTFSTLTVSNMSPEDSSIYLCSVSQGAGTEAFFGQGTRLTVV.

The V call is TRBV7-6, the J call TRBJ2-2; 7 bases match TRBD2. The CDR3 covers 16 residues. Germline lookup yields CDR1 SGHVS and CDR2 FNYEAQ. V dropped 1 base and J dropped 5; count of bases not matched to a gene: 7. Written as DNA, the CDR3 is TGTGCCAGCAGCTTAGAAGGCGGGAGCACGACCGGGGAGCTGTTTTTT. Translating gives CASSLEGGSTTGELFF.

The V and J genes are TRBV19 and TRBJ2-7; the match to TRBD1 covers 11 bases. After removal of 4 bases from V and 3 bases from J, the junction contained 11 bases not matched to a gene. In germline, CDR1 is LNHDA, CDR2 SQIVND (reference sequence). The CDR3 length is 17 residues. This chain's CDR3 is CASSTFGTGGRRYEQYF. As DNA, the CDR3 is TGTGCCAGTAGTACCTTCGGGACAGGGGGAAGGCGCTACGAGCAGTACTTC.

V is TRBV7-9 and J is TRBJ2-5; D uncertain. This CDR3 has 12 amino acids. V was trimmed by 5 bases and J by 7 bases, leaving 11 bases between them. Germline assignment: CDR1 SEHNR and CDR2 FQNEAQ (reference sequence). The CDR3 protein is CASSGELGTQYF. CDR3 bases: TGTGCCAGCAGCGGAGAGTTGGGGACCCAGTACTTC.

The chain is built from TRBV3-1 (or the pseudogene TRBV3-2) and TRBJ2-7; the match to TRBD2 covers 7 bases. The CDR3 is 13 residues long. The trim removed 4 bases at V and 9 bases at J, leaving 9 bases unmatched. Germline V gene lookup returns CDR1 LGHDT and CDR2 YNNKEL (reference sequence). The CDR3 sequence: CASSPGTTTGQYF. The CDR3 DNA reads as TGTGCCAGCAGCCCCGGGACTACCACTGGGCAGTACTTC.

This chain connects TRBV30 to TRBJ2-3; maybe TRBD2 (6 bases). The CDR3 runs 14 residues. V was trimmed by 4 bases and J by 6 bases, leaving 17 bases between them. Germline assignment: CDR1 GTSNPN and CDR2 SVGIG (reference sequence). The CDR3 loop is CAWTRDWDRDTQYF. In nucleotides, the CDR3 is TGTGCCTGGACCCGGGACTGGGATCGCGATACGCAGTATTTT.

The chain couples TRBV2 to TRBJ2-7, with TRBD2 identical over 14 bases. J lost 6 bases, V lost 6 bases, and 10 bases had no gene match. CDR1 and CDR2 (germline): SNHLY, FYNNEI. CDR3 length equals 16 residues. In DNA form, the CDR3 reads TGTGCCAGCAGGCGAATACGTGGACTAGCGGGAGGCGAGCAGTACTTC. It translates to CASRRIRGLAGGEQYF.

V gene TRBV18 combines with J gene TRBJ2-5; possibly TRBD2 for D (6 bases). CDR1 is KGHSH, CDR2 LQKENI, per germline. The V end was cut by 4 bases, the J end by 5 bases, with 14 bases between. The CDR3 has 14 residues. Written as DNA, the CDR3 is TGTGCCAGCTCACGAGGGACTCAGAAGGAGACCCAGTACTTC. This codes for CASSRGTQKETQYF.